This note documents a single TCR beta chain sequence. What it recognizes is unknown. It was with 60 Vbeta and 13 Jbeta primers that the PCR ran. Authors' data handling: Later, 65 million to 85 million unique TCR beta chains were counted in an analysis, and roughly 11 million of them were shared. Profiling relied on immunoSEQ multiplex PCR, and the TCRdb table lists in-frame clones only, not all of them. From that table come the V and J calls and clone size; the DNA was used to work out D and trimming. Among approximately 150,000 clones listed, 55% to 80% were seen once. The sample is drawn from a study of cytomegalovirus exposure and HLA in healthy donors. Germline V CDR1 and CDR2: SGHRS, YFSETQ. CDR3 length equals 14 residues. V lost 3 bases, J lost 3 bases, and 4 bases stayed unmatched. Study-level findings and limits: A later analysis linked around 15,000 TCR beta sequences to HLA alleles at 0.05 false discovery rate.

The chain joins TRBV5-1 to TRBJ2-3, with 7 bases matching TRBD2. The specimen was PBMCs. This TCR was sampled from a woman in her fifties or sixties in good health and CMV-seropositive. The CDR3 DNA reads TGCGCCAGCAGCTCCCGACTAGCAACAGATACGCAGTATTTT. This codes for CASSSRLATDTQYF.